These 14 T cell receptor beta chains came from one sample sequenced in a study of blood T cell repertoires in COVID-19. TCRdb's table, derived via immunoSEQ multiplex PCR, lists solely in-frame clones and lacks some. Of 350,000 or so clones in the sample, 70% to 90% were seen once. Sequenced input: peripheral blood. The receptors originated from a woman in her twenties or thirties with COVID-19, enrolled during active disease.

The chain carries TRBV10-2 and TRBJ2-1; 13 bases agree with TRBD2. After removal of 6 bases from V and 4 bases from J, the junction contained 3 bases not matched to a gene. Germline CDR1 WSHSY, CDR2 SAAADI. This CDR3 is built from 15 residues. Here the CDR3 reads CASRALAGGYNEQFF. CDR3 nucleotides: TGCGCCAGCAGGGCACTAGCGGGAGGGTACAATGAGCAGTTCTTC.

V gene TRBV24-1 combines with J gene TRBJ2-1; 9 bases line up with TRBD2. This CDR3 contains 14 residues. The V and J ends lost 0 bases and 8 bases, in that order; junction bases with no gene match: 1. From germline, CDR1 is KGHDR and CDR2 SFDVKD. The CDR3 nucleotides are TGTGCCACCAGTGATTTGGTAGCGGGAGATGAGCAGTTCTTC. It specifies CATSDLVAGDEQFF.

The rearrangement joins TRBV28 to TRBJ2-3; TRBD1 is a possible D gene (5 bases). Trimming stripped 9 bases from V and 7 bases from J, with 11 bases between. The CDR3 spans 11 residues. Germline CDR1 is MDHEN and CDR2 is SYDVKM. CDR3 residues: CASNRGYTQYF. Written as DNA, the CDR3 is TGTGCCAGTAATAGGGGATATACGCAGTATTTT.

This chain uses TRBV28 with TRBJ2-5; TRBD2 is a possible D gene (5 bases). Trimming removed 6 bases from V and 2 bases from J, with 28 bases in between. The germline V gene encodes CDR1 MDHEN and CDR2 SYDVKM. The CDR3 extends over 19 amino acids. The CDR3 loop reads CASSPGVWSGKERQETQYF. In DNA, the CDR3 is TGTGCCAGCAGCCCTGGGGTATGGTCGGGGAAGGAGCGGCAAGAGACCCAGTACTTC.

This clone came up a few times. The chain carries TRBV5-1 and TRBJ1-3, with no clear D. Trimming cost V 0 bases and J 3 bases, with 7 bases left between them. CDR1 is SGHRS, CDR2 YFSETQ, per germline. This CDR3 comprises 14 residues. The CDR3 sequence: CASSLGGLGNTIYF. The CDR3 nucleotides are TGCGCCAGCAGCTTGGGTGGGCTTGGAAACACCATATATTTT. Variable domain in full (rest from reference TRBV5-1 and TRBJ1-3): KAGVTQTPRYLIKTRGQQVTLSCSPISGHRSVSWYQQTPGQGLQFLFEYFSETQRNKGNFPGRFSGRQFSNSRSEMNVSTLELGDSALYLCASSLGGLGNTIYFGEGSWLTVV.

V is TRBV2 and J is TRBJ2-5; 12 nucleotides agree with TRBD2. V shed 7 bases, J shed 1 base, and the junction held 7 bases outside the gene matches. Germline V gene sequence: CDR1 SNHLY, CDR2 FYNNEI. The CDR3 is made up of 16 amino acids. In DNA, the CDR3 is TGTGCCAGCACCTTACTAGCGGGAGGTGCCCAAGAGACCCAGTACTTC. Translated: CASTLLAGGAQETQYF.

The chain combines TRBV28 with TRBJ2-2; the match to TRBD1 covers 9 bases. V lost 5 bases to trimming and J lost 6 bases; unmatched junction nucleotides: 10. Germline V gives CDR1 MDHEN, CDR2 SYDVKM. The CDR3 extends over 16 amino acids. This CDR3 is CASSTPTGGKSGELFF. CDR3 nucleotide sequence: TGTGCCAGCAGTACCCCGACAGGGGGAAAGTCCGGGGAGCTGTTTTTT.

V is TRBV7-8 and J is TRBJ2-1; D unclear. The length of the CDR3 is 15 residues. Germline-derived CDR1 and CDR2 are SGHVS and FQNEAQ. V was pared by 1 base and J by 4 bases, with 11 bases between. As DNA, the CDR3 is TGTGCCAGCAGCTTAGATGAGCGTCCGTACAATGAGCAGTTCTTC. Translated: CASSLDERPYNEQFF. The full variable domain, its missing parts supplied by reference TRBV7-8 and TRBJ2-1, is GAGVSQSPRYKVAKRGQDVALRCDPISGHVSLFWYQQALGQGPEFLTYFQNEAQLDKSGLPSDRFFAERPEGSVSTLKIQRTQQEDSAVYLCASSLDERPYNEQFFGPGTRLTVL.

The chain links TRBV5-1 to TRBJ1-1; D call uncertain. The CDR3 has 12 residues. Germline V lookup: CDR1 SGHRS, CDR2 YFSETQ. Trimming stripped 6 bases from V and 2 bases from J, with 8 bases between. Here the CDR3 reads CASTGINTEAFF. DNA for the CDR3: TGCGCCAGCACGGGGATAAACACTGAAGCTTTCTTT.

This clone was seen a single time. V gene TRBV4-2 combines with J gene TRBJ2-2; the match to TRBD2 covers 8 bases. Per the germline V gene, CDR1 is LGHNA and CDR2 is YNFKEQ. The CDR3 consists of 15 residues. V gave up 1 base and J gave up 3 bases; unmatched junction bases: 1. The CDR3 reads CASSQAREDTGELFF. DNA for the CDR3: TGTGCCAGCAGCCAAGCGCGGGAGGACACCGGGGAGCTGTTTTTT.

This sequence joins TRBV9 and TRBJ1-1; D ambiguous. The germline V gene encodes CDR1 SGDLS and CDR2 YYNGEE. CDR3 length equals 14 residues. V was pared by 0 bases and J by 5 bases, with 11 bases between. The CDR3 DNA is TGTGCCAGCAGCGTAGCTGCGGTTGGGACTGAAGCTTTCTTT. Its protein is CASSVAAVGTEAFF. The full variable domain, in which reference TRBV9 and TRBJ1-1 provide the parts outside the CDR3, is DSGVTQTPKHLITATGQRVTLRCSPRSGDLSVYWYQQSLDQGLQFLIQYYNGEERAKGNILERFSAQQFPDLHSELNLSSLELGDSALYFCASSVAAVGTEAFFGQGTRLTVV.

The CDR3 here is CASSQGLLASQETQYF. CDR3 nucleotide sequence: TGTGCCAGCAGCCAGGGGCTTCTAGCGTCGCAAGAGACCCAGTACTTC. This chain connects TRBV3-1 (or the pseudogene TRBV3-2) to TRBJ2-5, with D perhaps TRBD2 (6 bases). From germline, CDR1 is LGHDT and CDR2 YNNKEL (reference sequence). V shed 3 bases and J shed 2 bases, with 16 bases lying between them. The CDR3 runs to 16 residues.

The rearrangement links TRBV28 to TRBJ1-6, with TRBD1 matching 9 bases. The ends lost 7 bases at V and 9 bases at J; junction bases unmatched: 7. The CDR3 has 14 amino acids. Germline lookup yields CDR1 MDHEN and CDR2 SYDVKM. The CDR3 region has the DNA TGTGCCAGCACCGTGGGACAGGGTGCTTCACCCCTCCACTTT. Protein sequence: CASTVGQGASPLHF. Full variable domain (missing parts from reference TRBV28 and TRBJ1-6): DVKVTQSSRYLVKRTGEKVFLECVQDMDHENMFWYRQDPGLGLRLIYFSYDVKMKEKGDIPEGYSVSREKKERFSLILESASTNQTSMYLCASTVGQGASPLHFGNGTRLTVT.

The V and J genes are TRBV4-1 and TRBJ2-1; TRBD1 matches at 11 bases. From germline, CDR1 is MGHRA and CDR2 YSYEKL. The CDR3 is 15 amino acids. V lost 7 bases, J lost 5 bases, and 7 bases stayed unmatched. The CDR3 bases are TGCGCCAGCAACCTCGGACAGGGGGCAGACAATGAGCAGTTCTTC. Protein: CASNLGQGADNEQFF.